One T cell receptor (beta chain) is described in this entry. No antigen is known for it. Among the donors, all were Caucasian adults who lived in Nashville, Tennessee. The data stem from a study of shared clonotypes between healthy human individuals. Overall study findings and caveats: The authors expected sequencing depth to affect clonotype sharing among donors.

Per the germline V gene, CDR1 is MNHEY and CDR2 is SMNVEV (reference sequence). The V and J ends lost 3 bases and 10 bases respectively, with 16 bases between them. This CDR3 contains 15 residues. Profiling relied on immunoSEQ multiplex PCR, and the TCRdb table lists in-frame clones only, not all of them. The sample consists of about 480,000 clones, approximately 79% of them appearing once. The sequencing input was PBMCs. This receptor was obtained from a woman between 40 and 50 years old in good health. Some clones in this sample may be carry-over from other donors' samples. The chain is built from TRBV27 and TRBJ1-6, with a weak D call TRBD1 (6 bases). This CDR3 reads CASSLVSRGNSPLHF. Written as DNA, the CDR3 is TGTGCCAGCAGTTTGGTATCTAGGGGGAACTCACCCCTCCACTTT.